This T cell receptor beta chain was documented in a study of blood T cell repertoires in COVID-19 (dated by TCRdb to the early 2020s). A note on the overall study: The collaborator samples originated in the United States, Italy and Spain and spanned the acute and convalescent phases of COVID-19. A de-identified subject ID, COVID-19 status, age in years and sex were almost always included in the sample metadata. The material from the prospective study consisted of cDNA or gDNA derived from T cells, B-cell-depleted T cells, or PBMCs. Samples were obtained from the ongoing ImmuneRACE study (first 160 participants) and from about 1,300 subjects provided by 6 global collaborators. Deeply sampled blood TCRbeta repertoires from subjects exposed to, actively infected with, or recovered from COVID-19 were included in the dataset. The repertoires were made available in a free public database intended to serve as a resource for research on the immune response to SARS-CoV-2. Where HLA class I and class II types were available, the types were taken from metadata supplied by the sample provider, not from assay-based typing. Beyond this particular receptor, the publication reports: How much clinical and demographic metadata was included differed by source and by participant, and the metadata was provided uncurated.

Comments on this clone: The specificity of this receptor is unknown. No clone much larger than this one lies a single base away; base qualities are absent.

The germline V gene (reference sequence) supplies CDR1 MNHEY and CDR2 SMNVEV. V is cut back by 5 bases and J by 3 bases, with 6 bases in the junction unmatched. From the cysteine through the phenylalanine, the CDR3 covers 15 amino acids. The entry retains the CDR3 DNA only, 45 bases that are in frame from base 1. TCRbeta CDR3 regions were amplified from genomic DNA by means of the immunoSEQ Assay, a bias-controlled multiplex PCR. In the original analysis: Within the assay, amplification of reference gene primers was used to estimate how many nucleated cells each sample contained. Sequence reads were collapsed and filtered to measure the absolute abundance of every unique TCRbeta CDR3 rearrangement. For each sample, productive Simpson clonality was calculated as the square root of Simpson's diversity index across productive rearrangements. This is the immuneACCESS table as TCRdb keeps it, with only in-frame sequences that have V and J called. A part of the clones is gone; compared with another copy, unresolved V genes explain less than half, and the rest is unexplained. For V, J and clone size, that table is used; D and trimming come from the DNA. Counted in this sample were tens of thousands of clones; roughly 76% of them appeared once. Roughly 15% of the sample rests with the top ten.

The collaborating institutions used their own protocols to collect whole blood in K2EDTA tubes. For TCRbeta analysis, collaborators shipped samples as frozen whole blood, isolated PBMCs, or DNA extracted from either of those sample types. Sequencing used peripheral blood. This sequence originates from an elderly woman with active or convalescent COVID-19. This receptor chain uses TRBV27 and TRBJ1-5; 8 junctional bases match TRBD1. The nucleotide sequence is TGTGCCAGCAGTACCGACAGGGGCCCCAATCAGCCCCAGCATTTT. It codes for CASSTDRGPNQPQHF.